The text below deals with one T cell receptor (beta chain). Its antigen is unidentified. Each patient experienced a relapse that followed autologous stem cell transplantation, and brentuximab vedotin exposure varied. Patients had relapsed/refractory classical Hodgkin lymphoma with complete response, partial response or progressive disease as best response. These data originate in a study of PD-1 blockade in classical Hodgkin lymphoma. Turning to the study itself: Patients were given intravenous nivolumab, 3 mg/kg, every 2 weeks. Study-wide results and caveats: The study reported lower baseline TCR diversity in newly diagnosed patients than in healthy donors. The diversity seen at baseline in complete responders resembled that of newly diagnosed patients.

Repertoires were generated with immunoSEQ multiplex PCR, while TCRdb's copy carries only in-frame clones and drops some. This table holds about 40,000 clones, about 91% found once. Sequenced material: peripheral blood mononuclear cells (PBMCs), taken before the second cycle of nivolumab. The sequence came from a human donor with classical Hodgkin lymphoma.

The CDR3: CASSYSRSTDTQYF. Written as DNA, the CDR3 is TGTGCCAGCAGTTACTCGAGGTCCACAGATACGCAGTATTTT. The chain has TRBV6-5 and TRBJ2-3, with D uncertain. The CDR3 sequence is 14 residues long. The V gene's germline CDR1 is MNHEY and CDR2 SVGAGI. The V end lost 0 bases, the J end lost 2 bases, and 6 bases lay between the germline ends.